This T cell receptor (beta chain) is drawn from a study of blood T cells in healthy people across ages. Study summary: T cells yielded about one barcoded beta molecule per two cells through template switching.

Note on this clonotype: Its antigen is undetermined.

Germline CDR1 is MNHEY and CDR2 is SMNVEV (reference sequence). V was clipped by 0 bases and J by 6 bases; unmatched bases: 13. The CDR3 is 17 residues long. General study points: A roughly linear age-dependent decrease characterized TCR beta diversity per million T cells.

Sample-barcoded 5' priming and a J-beta primer mix drove a second PCR of 7 to 11 cycles. Sequencing recovered at least 3 million CDR3-containing paired-end reads from each sample. From the 5' RACE reads, TCRdb called clonotypes with MiXCR, one entry per CDR3 protein. Of 750,000 to 950,000 distinct CDR3 sequences listed, about 48% are singletons. The specimen sequenced was blood. The clonotype was recovered from an older man in good health. This rearrangement joins TRBV27 to TRBJ1-1, with TRBD1 matching over 7 bases. The CDR3 is CASSLSPRQGKRSEAFF. The CDR3 DNA is TGTGCCAGCAGTTTATCTCCCCGACAGGGAAAAAGGTCTGAAGCTTTCTTT.